This T cell receptor beta chain was documented in a study of OX40 agonist ivuxolimab in advanced cancers. Study overall: Three patients, one with hepatocellular carcinoma and two with cutaneous melanoma, achieved partial responses.

CDR3 length equals 16 residues. Germline-derived CDR1 and CDR2 are SGHTA and FQGNSA. TCRdb keeps only in-frame clones here, not all; method: immunoSEQ multiplex PCR. The sample lists fewer than 20,000 clones; roughly 74% were seen once. The rearrangement uses TRBV7-2 and TRBJ2-5; 15 bases align to TRBD2. The closer fit of TRBJ2-7 to the DNA end suggests the J call may be wrong. The sample was CD4+ or CD8+ T cells sorted from blood, taken in a trial of the OX40 agonist ivuxolimab. This receptor was identified in an adult with an advanced solid tumor such as melanoma, head and neck, liver or kidney cancer. CDR3 residues: CASSPGTSGRYYEQYF. DNA of the CDR3: TGTGCCAGCAGCCCGGGGACTAGCGGGAGGTACTACGAGCAGTACTTC.